A selection of T cell receptor beta chains follows, all from one sample in a study of T cell repertoires in cytomegalovirus infection. No antigen has been assigned to these receptors. TCRdb re-analysed the reads in MiXCR, keeping a single row per CDR3 protein. The sample holds around 49,000 distinct CDR3 sequences, more than 15% seen once. The sequencing used CD8+ T cells from cultured PBMCs, collected from culture after CMV antigen stimulation. The receptors here all came from a human donor in good health (CMV status not recorded). Some clones in this sample may be carry-over from other donors' samples. CDR3s include the opening cysteine and the closing phenylalanine or tryptophan. D genes are given only for firm matches. Clone size is not always given. Where it is, it says once, few, many or a class for expanded clones.

size	V	D	J	DNA	CDR3
few	TRBV11-2	TRBD1	TRBJ2-1	TGTGCCAGCAGCTTAGTGTTCGGGGACAGGGGATTGGAGGAGCAGTTCTTC	CASSLVFGDRGLEEQFF
.	TRBV7-2	.	TRBJ1-1	TGTGCCAGCAGCCCTATGGTGGCAGGGGCTTTCTTT	CASSPMVAGAFF
.	TRBV6-8	TRBD1	TRBJ1-5	TGTGCCAGCAGTTACGGGACAGGGAAATTGGCCCAGCATTTT	CASSYGTGKLAQHF
.	TRBV6-6	TRBD1	TRBJ1-3	TGTGCCAGCAGTTACTCTGGACAGGGGACTGGAAACACCATATATTTT	CASSYSGQGTGNTIYF
few	TRBV5-6	TRBD2	TRBJ2-1	TGTGCCAGCAGCTTGGTACTAGCGGATCATAATGAGCAGTTCTTC	CASSLVLADHNEQFF
few	TRBV27	.	TRBJ2-7	TGTGCCAGCGGACTGACACACGGCGAGCAGTACTTC	CASGLTHGEQYF
many	TRBV7-2	.	TRBJ1-2	TGTGCCAGTGGGCTGGGGAACTATGGCTACACCTTC	CASGLGNYGYTF
few	TRBV12-5	.	TRBJ1-1	TGTGCTAGTGGTTTGGACTGGGGGACTGAAGCTTTCTTT	CASGLDWGTEAFF
.	TRBV19	.	TRBJ1-1	TGTGCCAGTAGTATATCGGCTCGTGAAGCTTTCTTT	CASSISAREAFF
.	TRBV7-3	.	TRBJ2-1	TGTGCCAGCAGCTTTGTAGGGGGGGGTTGGGATGAGCAGTTCTTC	CASSFVGGGWDEQFF
.	TRBV19	.	TRBJ1-1	TGTGCCAGTACCCTATACGTACAGCACACTGAAGCTTTCTTT	CASTLYVQHTEAFF
.	TRBV7-8	TRBD2	TRBJ2-3	TGTGCCAGCAGCTCTCCGGGACTAGCGGGATTACACTCTAGCACAGATACGCAGTATTTT	CASSSPGLAGLHSSTDTQYF
.	TRBV7-6	.	TRBJ2-1	TGTGCCAGCACCCCACTCGGGGGCTACAATGAGCAGTTCTTC	CASTPLGGYNEQFF
.	TRBV6-2/TRBV6-3	.	TRBJ2-2	TGTGCCAGCAGCTATCCCAGGGCGGCGAACACCGGGGAGCTGTTTTTT	CASSYPRAANTGELFF
.	TRBV7-6	.	TRBJ2-1	TGTGCCAGCAGCCTCATGAACGACAATGAGCAGTTCTTC	CASSLMNDNEQFF
.	TRBV19	.	TRBJ2-5	TGTGCCAGTAGTGCCTTCGAGGGGGAACAAGAGACCCAGTACTTC	CASSAFEGEQETQYF
few	TRBV19	.	TRBJ1-5	TGTGCCAGTAGTATCATCAGGGCCGGAGGCAATCAGCCCCAGCATTTT	CASSIIRAGGNQPQHF
few	TRBV7-6	.	TRBJ1-1	TGTGCCAGCAGCCCCCCACAGAACACTGAAGCTTTCTTT	CASSPPQNTEAFF
.	TRBV7-2	.	TRBJ1-5	TGTGCCAGCAGCTGGGCGCTGGACAGAGGCCAGCCCCAGCATTTT	CASSWALDRGQPQHF
many	TRBV7-9	.	TRBJ2-7	TGTGCCAGCAGCCCTCTGGGGAGCTCCTACGAGCAGTACTTC	CASSPLGSSYEQYF
.	TRBV7-4	.	TRBJ2-2	TGTGCCAGCAGCTCTAGTTTGGCCGGGGAGCTGTTTTTT	CASSSSLAGELFF
few	TRBV18	TRBD1	TRBJ2-1	TGTGCCAGCTCACCCGACAGGGTTTCCTACAATGAGCAGTTCTTC	CASSPDRVSYNEQFF
.	TRBV6-1	.	TRBJ1-2	TGTGCCACCCTCCAATATGGCTACACCTTC	CATLQYGYTF
.	TRBV7-6	TRBD2	TRBJ2-1	TGTGCCAGCAGCCATCCACAAACTAGCGGGGGACGGGGCCTGCATGAGCAGTTCTTC	CASSHPQTSGGRGLHEQFF
medium-sized	TRBV11-3	.	TRBJ1-5	TGTGCCAGCAGCTCGTGGGGACAAGTCAATCAGCCCCAGCATTTT	CASSSWGQVNQPQHF
.	TRBV20-1	TRBD2	TRBJ2-1	TGCAGTGCTTCCGGACTAGCGGGAGTCTATGAGCAGTTCTTC	CSASGLAGVYEQFF
few	TRBV2	.	TRBJ2-5	TGTGCCAGCCGTGGTGGGGTGGAGACCCAGTACTTC	CASRGGVETQYF
.	TRBV12-3/TRBV12-4	.	TRBJ1-2	TGTGCCAGCAGTTTAGGGAAGGGGCCCTATGGCTACACCTTC	CASSLGKGPYGYTF
few	TRBV6-5	TRBD2	TRBJ2-5	TGTGCCAGCAGTTACGGGGGGGTGAAGACCCAGTACTTC	CASSYGGVKTQYF
.	TRBV7-2	TRBD2	TRBJ2-1	TGTGCCAGCAGCTTAGCAGTCAGGACTAGCGGACCCGGTGGTGAGCAGTTCTTC	CASSLAVRTSGPGGEQFF
few	TRBV7-8	.	TRBJ2-1	TGTGCCAGCAGCTTAGCGGGGCGAGCAAGCGATGAGCAGTTCTTC	CASSLAGRASDEQFF
.	TRBV7-6	.	TRBJ2-3	TGTGCCAGCAGCCCATTTAAGACGGAACTCAGCACAGATACGCAGTATTTT	CASSPFKTELSTDTQYF
.	TRBV4-1	.	TRBJ2-7	TGCGCCAGCAGCCAACTCGCGCGGGGAGATGCTCTCGAGCAGTACTTC	CASSQLARGDALEQYF
.	TRBV6-6	TRBD1	TRBJ1-5	TGTGCCAGCAGCGCCGGGACAGGGGGAAATCAGCCCCAGCATTTT	CASSAGTGGNQPQHF
.	TRBV7-2	.	TRBJ2-7	TGTGCCAGCAGCTTAGTCCACATTAGAGGGTTTTCCTACGAGCAGTACTTC	CASSLVHIRGFSYEQYF
.	TRBV15	.	TRBJ2-1	TGTGCCACCAGCAGAGAGGTAGCCGACGAGCAGTTCTTC	CATSREVADEQFF
once	TRBV5-6	TRBD1	TRBJ2-7	TGTGCCAGTAGCAAACCGGGACAGGCGGTCGAGCAGTACTTC	CASSKPGQAVEQYF
.	TRBV7-9	.	TRBJ2-5	TGTGCCAGCACCCCTTGGGGGCAAGAGACCCAGTACTTC	CASTPWGQETQYF
many	TRBV28	.	TRBJ2-2	TGTGCCAGCAGCCACTTGACACCGAACACCGGGGAGCTGTTTTTT	CASSHLTPNTGELFF
.	TRBV6-5	.	TRBJ2-1	TGTGCCAGCAGTTACTTTGCCGACGGATACAATGAGCAGTTCTTC	CASSYFADGYNEQFF
.	TRBV6-2/TRBV6-3	TRBD2	TRBJ2-1	TGTGCCAGCAGTTGGCGGGAGGCTTCCTACAATGAGCAGTTCTTC	CASSWREASYNEQFF
.	TRBV28	.	TRBJ2-7	TGTGCCAGCAGTTTACCGGGAAGCTCCTACGAGCAGTACTTC	CASSLPGSSYEQYF
.	TRBV29-1	.	TRBJ2-7	TGCAGCGTTGGGTATAAGATCGGCGCTGAGCAGTACTTC	CSVGYKIGAEQYF
few	TRBV6-2/TRBV6-3	TRBD1	TRBJ1-1	TGTGCCAGCAGTTACCGTCCAGGACAGGAAGGGATGGGGGACACTGAAGCTTTCTTT	CASSYRPGQEGMGDTEAFF
few	TRBV28	TRBD1	TRBJ2-5	TGTGCCAGCAGTCCGACAGGGGGCATGAAGACCCAGTACTTC	CASSPTGGMKTQYF
.	TRBV28	TRBD2	TRBJ2-7	TGTGCCAGCAGTTTGGGAGGGGTTGAGCAGTACTTC	CASSLGGVEQYF
few	TRBV4-3	.	TRBJ2-3	TGCGCCAGCAGCCAAGTTGTGTGGGATACGCAGTATTTT	CASSQVVWDTQYF
many	TRBV12-3/TRBV12-4	TRBD2	TRBJ2-4	TGTGCCAGCAGTCCGCCGGGGGGCAAAAACATTCAGTACTTC	CASSPPGGKNIQYF
many	TRBV10-3	.	TRBJ2-7	TGTGCCATCAACCAGGGGCTCTCCTACGAGCAGTACTTC	CAINQGLSYEQYF
.	TRBV19	TRBD1	TRBJ1-2	TGTGCCAGTAGTGGACCGGGACCGGGACAGGGGGGCTACACCTTC	CASSGPGPGQGGYTF
.	TRBV29-1	TRBD2	TRBJ2-1	TGCAGCGTGAAGTTACTAGCGGGAGTATCCCATGAGCAGTTCTTC	CSVKLLAGVSHEQFF
many	TRBV7-2	.	TRBJ2-5	TGTGCCAGCAGCTTATATGTAGGCGATTGGGAGACCCAGTACTTC	CASSLYVGDWETQYF
few	TRBV6-1	.	TRBJ1-1	TGTGCCAGTACACCCGGAGGGGCCAACACTGAAGCTTTCTTT	CASTPGGANTEAFF
few	TRBV7-2	TRBD2	TRBJ2-1	TGTGCCAGCAGCTCCGCTTTAGCGGGAGGCTTTTACAATGAGCAGTTCTTC	CASSSALAGGFYNEQFF
.	TRBV27	.	TRBJ2-2	TGTGCCAGCAGTTTGGCAGCCGGGGAGCTGTTTTTT	CASSLAAGELFF
.	TRBV12-3/TRBV12-4	TRBD1	TRBJ2-1	TGTGCCAGCAGTTCCGGGACAGGGAGTTTCAATGAGCAGTTCTTC	CASSSGTGSFNEQFF
many	TRBV7-8	.	TRBJ2-2	TGTGCCAGCGGAAAACGGGGTGGCGGGGAGCTGTTTTTT	CASGKRGGGELFF
few	TRBV12-3/TRBV12-4	.	TRBJ1-4	TGTGCCAGCAGTTCTGCCGGCGCGAGTGCTAATGAAAAACTGTTTTTT	CASSSAGASANEKLFF
few	TRBV12-3/TRBV12-4	.	TRBJ2-1	TGTGCCAGCAGCCCGACAGGCGTGGAAAATGAGCAGTTCTTC	CASSPTGVENEQFF